Listed below are T cell receptor beta chains from one sample, sequenced in a study of cytomegalovirus exposure and HLA in healthy donors. The method was immunoSEQ multiplex PCR; TCRdb's version includes in-frame clones alone and lacks a portion of them. Of 170,000 or so clones listed, 70% to 85% are singletons. Sequencing was done on a sample of PBMCs. All receptors come from a woman in her 40s in good health and CMV-seronegative. CDR3s include the opening cysteine and the closing phenylalanine or tryptophan. The D gene is left open where the match is weak. Clone size is given for some rows only: seen once, a few or many times, or a class if the clone is expanded.

d_call j_call v_call clone_size cdr3_nt cdr3_aa
NA TRBJ2-2 TRBV7-6 NA TGTGCCAGCAGCCTCGGGACCGGGGAGCTGTTTTTT CASSLGTGELFF
TRBD2 TRBJ2-1 TRBV15 NA TGTGCCACCAGCCGATCTAGCGGGAGCTCCTACAATGAGCAGTTCTTC CATSRSSGSSYNEQFF
NA TRBJ2-7 TRBV5-4 few TGTGCCAGCAGCTTTGAGGGTGGCTCCTACGAGCAGTACTTC CASSFEGGSYEQYF
NA TRBJ1-2 TRBV19 NA TGTGCCAGTAGTATGGGGGGGCTGGACTATGGCTACACCTTC CASSMGGLDYGYTF
TRBD1 TRBJ1-2 TRBV7-9 NA TGTGCCAGCAGCTTAGCGGGACAGGACGCCAACTATGGCTACACCTTC CASSLAGQDANYGYTF
TRBD2 TRBJ2-3 TRBV9 NA TGTGCCAGCAGCGTAGGCGGGGGGGGGCCAGATGATACGCAGTATTTT CASSVGGGGPDDTQYF
TRBD1 TRBJ2-2 TRBV5-6 NA TGTGCCAGCAGCTTGGGCAGACAGGGAGCCGGGGAGCTGTTTTTT CASSLGRQGAGELFF
NA TRBJ1-2 TRBV11-3 NA TGTGCCAGCAGCTTACCCACCACTCATGGCTACACCTTC CASSLPTTHGYTF
NA TRBJ1-1 TRBV28 NA TGTGCCAGCAGATTGGCCGGGGGGGTCGGCACTGAAGCTTTCTTT CASRLAGGVGTEAFF
NA TRBJ1-3 TRBV10-3 NA TGTGCCATCAGTAGAGCCGGTACTAGCTCTGGAAACACCATATATTTT CAISRAGTSSGNTIYF
NA TRBJ2-1 TRBV15 NA TGTGCCACCAGCAGAAACGTCGGGGCCTACAATGAGCAGTTCTTC CATSRNVGAYNEQFF
NA TRBJ1-2 TRBV5-1 NA TGCGCCAGCAGCTTGAAGGAGGGGCGCGGCTACACCTTC CASSLKEGRGYTF
NA TRBJ1-2 TRBV7-8 NA TGTGCCAGCAGCTTAGATTCTCCTTCTAACTATGGCTACACCTTC CASSLDSPSNYGYTF
TRBD1 TRBJ2-2 TRBV7-7 NA TGTGCTAGCAGCGCGGGACAGGGCAACACCGGGGAGCTGTTTTTT CASSAGQGNTGELFF
NA TRBJ2-3 TRBV11-1 NA TGTGCCAGCAGCTTAGTGTCGGTAGATACGCAGTATTTT CASSLVSVDTQYF
NA TRBJ2-3 TRBV7-9 NA TGTGCCAGGTCAAATGGGGAGTCTAGCACAGATACGCAGTATTTT CARSNGESSTDTQYF
TRBD1 TRBJ1-6 TRBV19 NA TGTGCCAGTAGTATACGGACAGGACCACGATCACCCCTCCACTTT CASSIRTGPRSPLHF
NA TRBJ2-1 TRBV15 NA TGTGCCACCAGCAGGGGGGGTTACAATGAGCAGTTCTTC CATSRGGYNEQFF
NA TRBJ1-4 TRBV6-1 NA TGTGCCAGCAGTGAGGGCCAGAATAATGAAAAACTGTTTTTT CASSEGQNNEKLFF
TRBD1 TRBJ1-2 TRBV27 NA TGTGCCAGCAGTTATACAGGGGACTATGGCTACACCTTC CASSYTGDYGYTF
NA TRBJ1-5 TRBV19 NA TGTGCCAGTAGTGGCCACAATCAGCCCCAGCATTTT CASSGHNQPQHF
NA TRBJ2-7 TRBV5-4 NA TGTGCCAGCAGCTTAAATCCCATCTACGAGCAGTACTTC CASSLNPIYEQYF
NA TRBJ1-1 TRBV13 few TGTGCCAGCAGCTTAAACAGTATGAACACTGAAGCTTTCTTT CASSLNSMNTEAFF
NA TRBJ2-1 TRBV28 NA TGTGCCAGCAGAGGGACACTAAGCTCCTACAATGAGCAGTTCTTC CASRGTLSSYNEQFF
TRBD2 TRBJ2-1 TRBV19 NA TGTGCCAGTAAGGTGGCGGGGGGGAACAATGAGCAGTTCTTC CASKVAGGNNEQFF
NA TRBJ1-2 TRBV7-2 NA TGTGCCAGCACCACTAGGTCTGGGCGCGGCTACACCTTC CASTTRSGRGYTF
NA TRBJ1-4 TRBV29-1 NA TGCAGCGTTGGACCCATGAGTGGCGGTAATGAAAAACTGTTTTTT CSVGPMSGGNEKLFF
TRBD1 TRBJ2-3 TRBV28 once TGTGCCAGCAGTCCCCGGGACAGGGGGGTAGGTACGCAGTATTTT CASSPRDRGVGTQYF
TRBD1 TRBJ2-7 TRBV9 NA TGTGCCAGCAGCTCAACAGGGGCCCCCGCTCCTTACGAGCAGTACTTC CASSSTGAPAPYEQYF
NA TRBJ1-2 TRBV5-1 NA TGCGCCAGCAGCCACCCGGGTCTAGGCTACACCTTC CASSHPGLGYTF
NA TRBJ1-4 TRBV5-5 once TGTGCCAGCAGCGCCGCCGGACTGAGCAATGAAAAACTGTTTTTT CASSAAGLSNEKLFF
TRBD1 TRBJ1-1 TRBV6-1 NA TGTGCCAGCAGACGGACAGGGGGGACTGAAGCTTTCTTT CASRRTGGTEAFF
TRBD1 TRBJ1-5 TRBV7-8 NA TGTGCCAGCAGCTTACGACAGGGTTTCACGAGCAATCAGCCCCAGCATTTT CASSLRQGFTSNQPQHF
TRBD2 TRBJ2-1 TRBV6-1 NA TGTGCCAGCAGGACACTAGCGAGAGGAGATGAGCAGTTCTTC CASRTLARGDEQFF
NA TRBJ1-5 TRBV18 few TGTGCCAGCTCACCTGTGGAGGGGCTTATACAGCCCCAGCATTTT CASSPVEGLIQPQHF
TRBD1 TRBJ2-5 TRBV4-1 NA TGCGCCAGCAGCCATCCTGACCGGGACAGGGGGCGCGCAGAGACCCAGTACTTC CASSHPDRDRGRAETQYF
TRBD2 TRBJ2-3 TRBV27 NA TGTGCCAGCACCCGGGGGGGCCGAGATACGCAGTATTTT CASTRGGRDTQYF
NA TRBJ1-2 TRBV5-1 NA TGCGCCAGCAGCCCCTTGGATACTACTTGTGGCTACACCTTC CASSPLDTTCGYTF
NA TRBJ1-6 TRBV30 few TGTGCCTGGTGGACGGGGGGTTCACCCCTCCACTTT CAWWTGGSPLHF
NA TRBJ2-5 TRBV6-1 NA TGTGCCAGCAGTGAATGGGGGGGCCGCGAGACCCAGTACTTC CASSEWGGRETQYF
TRBD1 TRBJ1-1 TRBV4-1 NA TGCGCCAGCAGCCATATGACAGGGTATTTCACTGAAGCTTTCTTT CASSHMTGYFTEAFF
NA TRBJ1-5 TRBV2 NA TGTGCCAGCAGTGAAGCGCCGGGGGGCTCCAAGCCCCAGCATTTT CASSEAPGGSKPQHF
NA TRBJ2-1 TRBV4-3 NA TGCGCCAGCAGCCAAGAGAGGGTAGGCAATGAGCAGTTCTTC CASSQERVGNEQFF
NA TRBJ2-7 TRBV6-1 NA TGTGCCAGCAGTTCATCGACTAGTACCTACGAGCAGTACTTC CASSSSTSTYEQYF
TRBD1 TRBJ1-2 TRBV9 NA TGTGCCAGCAGCGCCTCAGGGGGGACAGCGCGAGGTGGCTACACCTTC CASSASGGTARGGYTF